This T cell receptor beta chain was identified during a study of shared clonotypes between healthy human individuals. Positively selected for CCR7, the CD45RO-negative cells used as naive CD8 cells excluded terminally differentiated effector memory CD45RA+ cells. Using immunoSEQ multiplex PCR, the repertoire was profiled, and TCRdb retains in-frame clones only, with some absent. The repertoire holds about 2.2 million clones, with 85% to 95% as singletons. This CDR3 spans 17 amino acids. Germline CDR1 and CDR2: SGHAT and FQNNGV. Trimming took 4 bases from V and 4 from J, leaving 22 bases between them.

The chain uses TRBV11-2 and TRBJ1-2; D remains unclear. The origin of this receptor is a man between 18 and 29 years old in good health. Some clones in this sample may be carry-over from other donors' samples. The specimen sequenced was naive CD8+ T cells from PBMCs. The CDR3 DNA sequence: TGTGCCAGCAGCTCACCCCGGGAGAAGTTAGATTTCTATGGCTACACCTTC. It encodes CASSSPREKLDFYGYTF.